Listed below are T cell receptor beta chains from one sample, sequenced in a study of regulatory T cells in long-lasting Graves disease. TCRdb itself ran the multiplex PCR reads through MiXCR, one entry per CDR3 protein. The sample consists of around 500,000 distinct CDR3 sequences, 12% of them appearing once. The sample was also reused in another study, on T cells in Graves' hyperthyroidism and ophthalmopathy.

The input for sequencing was peripheral blood mononuclear cells (PBMCs), taken at new diagnosis, from a patient treated with antithyroid drugs. The source of these receptors is a woman aged 25-40 years with Graves disease. The CDR3 runs from the conserved cysteine through the conserved F or W. The D gene is left open where the match is weak. The size entry is marked missing in some rows and otherwise reads once, few, many or a size class.

few	TRBV4-2	TRBJ2-3	TRBD2	CASSQESLAASTDTQYF	TGTGCCAGCAGCCAAGAATCCCTAGCGGCCAGCACAGATACGCAGTATTTT
.	TRBV3-1	TRBJ2-1	TRBD2	CASSQAVAGSNNEQFF	TGTGCCAGCAGCCAAGCTGTAGCGGGATCGAACAATGAGCAGTTCTTC
many	TRBV20-1	TRBJ2-7	.	CSAGTGSVYEQYF	TGCAGTGCTGGTACAGGGAGTGTCTACGAGCAGTACTTC
many	TRBV6-2/TRBV6-3	TRBJ2-5	TRBD2	CASSYSLLAGAVETQYF	TGTGCCAGCAGTTACTCGTTACTAGCGGGAGCGGTGGAGACCCAGTACTTC
few	TRBV6-1	TRBJ1-1	.	CASSENGGNTEAFF	TGTGCCAGCAGTGAGAATGGGGGGAACACTGAAGCTTTCTTT
many	TRBV30	TRBJ1-4	.	CAWSGRGKTNEKLFF	TGTGCCTGGAGTGGGAGAGGGAAGACTAATGAAAAACTGTTTTTT
many	TRBV6-2/TRBV6-3	TRBJ2-1	TRBD2	CASSYRIPGLAGGRSYNEQFF	TGTGCCAGCAGTTACCGGATACCGGGACTAGCGGGAGGGCGGTCCTACAATGAGCAGTTCTTC
many	TRBV7-9	TRBJ2-2	.	CASTFWGGETGELFF	TGTGCCAGCACCTTCTGGGGAGGAGAAACCGGGGAGCTGTTTTTT
many	TRBV9	TRBJ1-6	.	CASSVATKNSPLHF	TGTGCCAGCAGCGTAGCCACGAAGAATTCACCCCTCCACTTT
many	TRBV6-1	TRBJ2-5	.	CASRRGGTQYF	TGTGCCAGCCGGAGGGGAGGGACCCAGTACTTC
few	TRBV6-1	TRBJ2-7	TRBD2	CASRVTGGTTYEQYF	TGTGCCAGCAGGGTTACTGGCGGGACTACCTACGAGCAGTACTTC
.	TRBV6-5	TRBJ1-4	.	CASSYDRAAGSEKLFF	TGTGCCAGCAGTTACGATCGGGCCGCGGGAAGTGAAAAACTGTTTTTT
.	TRBV19	TRBJ1-2	.	CASRHPTANYGYTF	TGTGCCAGTAGGCATCCGACGGCTAACTATGGCTACACCTTC
many	TRBV2	TRBJ2-7	TRBD1	CASSGTGQIPSYEQYF	TGTGCCAGCAGTGGCACGGGACAGATCCCTTCCTACGAGCAGTACTTC
many	TRBV30	TRBJ1-1	.	CAFSRPTEAFF	TGTGCCTTTTCTCGGCCCACTGAAGCTTTCTTT
many	TRBV6-5	TRBJ2-1	.	CASSSRNNEQFF	TGTGCCAGCAGTTCGAGAAACAATGAGCAGTTCTTC
few	TRBV18	TRBJ1-6	.	CASSPLRGTENSPLHF	TGTGCCAGCTCACCTCTTAGGGGGACTGAGAATTCACCCCTCCACTTT
.	TRBV11-2	TRBJ2-1	.	CASSAIRGLPTSYNEQFF	TGTGCCAGCAGCGCCATAAGGGGACTCCCGACCTCCTACAATGAGCAGTTCTTC
many	TRBV6-1	TRBJ1-1	TRBD1	CASSEHRDSEAFF	TGTGCCAGCAGTGAACACCGGGACAGTGAAGCTTTCTTT
many	TRBV28	TRBJ1-4	TRBD1	CASSHTGVGNEKLFF	TGTGCCAGCAGTCATACAGGGGTCGGTAATGAAAAACTGTTTTTT
many	TRBV7-3	TRBJ2-1	TRBD2	CASSLEGLAGVGEQFF	TGTGCCAGCAGCTTAGAAGGACTAGCGGGAGTAGGAGAGCAGTTCTTC
many	TRBV29-1	TRBJ2-1	.	CAGGHSYNEQFF	TGCGCGGGCGGACACTCCTACAATGAGCAGTTCTTC
many	TRBV20-1	TRBJ1-1	.	CSAIHPRLNTEAFF	TGCAGTGCTATCCACCCACGCCTGAACACTGAAGCTTTCTTT
few	TRBV18	TRBJ1-1	.	CASSRTGTPHGDTEAFF	TGTGCCAGCTCACGTACCGGGACACCTCATGGGGACACTGAAGCTTTCTTT
many	TRBV7-8	TRBJ1-6	TRBD1	CASSPTGASSPLHF	TGTGCCAGCAGCCCGACAGGGGCCAGTTCACCCCTCCACTTT
many	TRBV20-1	TRBJ2-5	TRBD1	CSATRQGGETQYF	TGCAGTGCTACACGACAGGGCGGGGAGACCCAGTACTTC
many	TRBV27	TRBJ2-1	.	CASRMLYSGTFYNEQFF	TGTGCCAGCAGAATGCTTTATTCCGGGACATTCTACAATGAGCAGTTCTTC
many	TRBV6-2/TRBV6-3	TRBJ2-1	TRBD2	CASSQIPIAGGYNEQFF	TGTGCCAGCAGCCAAATCCCAATAGCGGGAGGGTACAATGAGCAGTTCTTC
few	TRBV7-2	TRBJ2-3	TRBD2	CASSLKSGRDTQYF	TGTGCCAGCAGCTTAAAAAGCGGGAGGGATACGCAGTATTTT
.	TRBV24-1	TRBJ2-3	TRBD2	CATSDFTSAWGEDTQYF	TGTGCCACCAGTGATTTTACTAGCGCCTGGGGTGAAGATACGCAGTATTTT
many	TRBV7-2	TRBJ1-4	.	CASSSKLGGLNEKLFF	TGTGCCAGCAGCTCGAAACTAGGTGGGCTTAATGAAAAACTGTTTTTT
.	TRBV25-1	TRBJ1-4	.	CASSEYQGLGEKLFF	TGTGCCAGCAGTGAATATCAGGGGCTGGGTGAAAAACTGTTTTTT
many	TRBV2	TRBJ1-6	TRBD1	CATHDRGYSPLHF	TGTGCCACCCATGACAGGGGGTATTCACCCCTCCACTTT
many	TRBV29-1	TRBJ2-3	.	CSVDRRGVDTQYF	TGCAGCGTTGATAGGAGGGGAGTGGATACGCAGTATTTT
few	TRBV6-1	TRBJ2-3	.	CASSESVGDADTQYF	TGTGCCAGCAGTGAATCCGTGGGGGATGCCGATACGCAGTATTTT
many	TRBV7-9	TRBJ2-3	TRBD1	CASSYLWTGDTDTQYF	TGTGCCAGCAGCTACCTATGGACAGGAGACACAGATACGCAGTATTTT
many	TRBV28	TRBJ2-7	.	CASSSLGGERTYEQYF	TGTGCCAGCAGTTCCCTTGGGGGTGAACGGACCTACGAGCAGTACTTC
.	TRBV6-2/TRBV6-3	TRBJ1-1	.	CASSYKTWAGTEAFF	TGTGCCAGCAGTTATAAGACATGGGCTGGCACTGAAGCTTTCTTT
.	TRBV20-1	TRBJ2-1	.	CSARDRKRTAAYNEQFF	TGCAGTGCTAGAGATAGAAAGAGGACAGCAGCCTACAATGAGCAGTTCTTC
many	TRBV20-1	TRBJ2-3	TRBD1	CSARVRGLADTQYF	TGCAGTGCTAGAGTCAGGGGGCTCGCAGATACGCAGTATTTT
.	TRBV7-3	TRBJ2-6	.	CASSLGGRFSGANVLTF	TGTGCCAGCAGCTTAGGGGGCAGATTCTCTGGGGCCAACGTCCTGACTTTC
.	TRBV25-1	TRBJ2-1	.	CASRDVPAAYNEQFF	TGTGCCAGCAGAGATGTCCCAGCGGCCTACAATGAGCAGTTCTTC
.	TRBV20-1	TRBJ2-2	.	CSGAGHTGELFF	TGCAGTGGCGCGGGGCACACCGGGGAGCTGTTTTTT
many	TRBV28	TRBJ1-4	.	CASSPPYEKLFF	TGTGCCAGCAGTCCCCCCTATGAAAAACTGTTTTTT
few	TRBV12-3/TRBV12-4	TRBJ1-2	.	CASSLDEGLHNYGYTF	TGTGCCAGCAGTTTGGATGAGGGACTCCATAACTATGGCTACACCTTC
.	TRBV5-1	TRBJ2-5	TRBD1	CASSLVGGVRETQYF	TGCGCCAGCAGCTTGGTAGGGGGCGTACGAGAGACCCAGTACTTC
.	TRBV4-3	TRBJ2-3	.	CASSQRFATDTQYF	TGCGCCAGCAGCCAGCGCTTTGCGACAGATACGCAGTATTTT
many	TRBV13	TRBJ2-3	.	CASSVGTSPHRTQYF	TGTGCCAGCAGCGTCGGGACATCTCCACATAGGACGCAGTATTTT
.	TRBV7-2	TRBJ2-2	.	CASSRTNTNTGELFF	TGTGCCAGCAGCCGGACGAATACGAACACCGGGGAGCTGTTTTTT
many	TRBV28	TRBJ2-5	.	CASSPAITADETQYF	TGTGCCAGCAGTCCAGCCATAACGGCAGATGAGACCCAGTACTTC
many	TRBV11-3	TRBJ2-6	.	CASTSPVPHIHGGSGANVLTF	TGTGCCAGCACCAGCCCCGTCCCTCACATACATGGGGGCTCTGGGGCCAACGTCCTGACTTTC
.	TRBV7-9	TRBJ2-3	.	CASRKSGSDTQYF	TGTGCCAGCAGAAAGAGTGGTTCAGATACGCAGTATTTT
.	TRBV5-5	TRBJ2-3	TRBD1	CASSDDRGRTDTQYF	TGTGCCAGCAGCGACGACAGGGGCCGAACAGATACGCAGTATTTT
few	TRBV25-1	TRBJ1-3	.	CASSEYVGNTIYF	TGTGCCAGCAGTGAATATGTCGGAAACACCATATATTTT
.	TRBV7-8	TRBJ1-5	.	CASSLAGGYSNQPQHF	TGTGCCAGCAGCTTAGCAGGGGGTTATAGCAATCAGCCCCAGCATTTT
.	TRBV7-9	TRBJ2-7	TRBD2	CASSSSWRLAGNEQYF	TGTGCCAGCAGCTCTTCCTGGAGACTAGCGGGAAACGAGCAGTACTTC
.	TRBV4-2	TRBJ2-1	.	CASSLGRGIGEQFF	TGTGCCAGCAGCCTAGGGAGGGGGATAGGGGAGCAGTTCTTC
.	TRBV19	TRBJ2-5	.	CASSIGYRLQETQYF	TGTGCCAGTAGTATAGGGTACAGACTCCAAGAGACCCAGTACTTC
.	TRBV3-1	TRBJ2-1	TRBD2	CASSQGGLADDYNEQFF	TGTGCCAGCAGCCAGGGAGGACTAGCGGATGACTACAATGAGCAGTTCTTC
many	TRBV11-3	TRBJ1-3	.	CASSLDQRDTIYF	TGTGCCAGCAGCTTAGATCAGAGGGACACCATATATTTT